A selection of T cell receptor beta chains follows, all from one sample in a study of blood T cell repertoires in COVID-19. Using immunoSEQ multiplex PCR, the repertoire was profiled, and TCRdb retains in-frame clones only, with some absent. The data hold 90,000 or so clones, with roughly 85% observed a single time. The sample consisted of peripheral blood. The receptor source for this set is a human donor in a cohort sampled during active COVID-19. Each CDR3 is given with its conserved first and last residue. Fields, in order: J gene, V gene, clone size, D gene, CDR3 protein, CDR3 DNA. The D gene is left open where the match is weak. Not every row has a clone size; where given, it reads once, few, many or a size class.

J: TRBJ1-1
V: TRBV28
size: .
D: TRBD1
CDR3: CASSPAGGANTEAFF
DNA: TGTGCCAGCAGTCCCGCAGGGGGCGCGAACACTGAAGCTTTCTTT

J: TRBJ1-4
V: TRBV24-1
size: once
D: TRBD1
CDR3: CATSDPTGANNEKLFF
DNA: TGTGCCACCAGTGATCCCACAGGGGCGAATAATGAAAAACTGTTTTTT

J: TRBJ2-6
V: TRBV2
size: .
D: TRBD1
CDR3: CASSELGGPGANVLTF
DNA: TGTGCCAGCAGTGAATTAGGGGGCCCTGGGGCCAACGTCCTGACTTTC

J: TRBJ2-2
V: TRBV5-1
size: .
D: TRBD2
CDR3: CASSLAGAGVARGELFF
DNA: TGCGCCAGCAGCTTGGCCGGAGCGGGAGTGGCTCGCGGGGAGCTGTTTTTT

J: TRBJ1-4
V: TRBV28
size: .
D: .
CDR3: CASNEYEATNEKLFF
DNA: TGTGCCAGCAATGAATACGAGGCAACTAATGAAAAACTGTTTTTT

J: TRBJ2-5
V: TRBV28
size: .
D: TRBD1
CDR3: CASNIQGTQETQYF
DNA: TGTGCCAGCAACATACAGGGGACGCAAGAGACCCAGTACTTC

J: TRBJ1-5
V: TRBV28
size: .
D: TRBD1
CDR3: CASTGGQGNQPQHF
DNA: TGTGCCAGCACAGGTGGACAGGGTAATCAGCCCCAGCATTTT

J: TRBJ2-5
V: TRBV5-1
size: .
D: .
CDR3: CASSPNGQSQETQYF
DNA: TGCGCCAGCAGCCCGAACGGACAGAGCCAAGAGACCCAGTACTTC

J: TRBJ1-2
V: TRBV7-8
size: once
D: .
CDR3: CASSPGHKNELNYGYTF
DNA: TGTGCCAGCAGCCCCGGACACAAGAATGAATTAAACTATGGCTACACCTTC

J: TRBJ1-1
V: TRBV5-4
size: few
D: TRBD1
CDR3: CASSVDRANTEAFF
DNA: TGTGCCAGCAGCGTAGACAGGGCGAACACTGAAGCTTTCTTT

J: TRBJ1-1
V: TRBV19
size: once
D: TRBD1
CDR3: CASSIGQGASPAFF
DNA: TGTGCCAGTAGTATCGGACAGGGGGCCTCACCAGCTTTCTTT

J: TRBJ2-7
V: TRBV18
size: .
D: TRBD1
CDR3: CASSPGTVSYEQYF
DNA: TGTGCCAGCTCACCCGGGACAGTATCCTACGAGCAGTACTTC

J: TRBJ2-3
V: TRBV25-1
size: .
D: TRBD2
CDR3: CASSPGLASDTQYF
DNA: TGTGCCAGCAGCCCCGGACTAGCATCAGATACGCAGTATTTT

J: TRBJ1-5
V: TRBV5-5
size: .
D: .
CDR3: CASSFGPRIGSNQPQHF
DNA: TGTGCCAGCAGCTTTGGGCCTCGGATCGGCAGCAATCAGCCCCAGCATTTT

J: TRBJ1-2
V: TRBV29-1
size: .
D: TRBD1
CDR3: CSVVRDRDYGYTF
DNA: TGCAGCGTTGTCCGGGACAGGGACTATGGCTACACCTTC

J: TRBJ1-1
V: TRBV6-6
size: .
D: TRBD1
CDR3: CASTPDRGQTEAFF
DNA: TGTGCCAGCACCCCGGACAGGGGGCAGACTGAAGCTTTCTTT

J: TRBJ1-2
V: TRBV6-5
size: .
D: TRBD1
CDR3: CASSLRDRAIYGYTF
DNA: TGTGCCAGCAGCCTCCGGGACAGGGCCATTTATGGCTACACCTTC

J: TRBJ2-5
V: TRBV27
size: .
D: TRBD1
CDR3: CASNRGLGQQETQYF
DNA: TGTGCCAGCAACCGAGGTTTGGGACAGCAAGAGACCCAGTACTTC

J: TRBJ2-3
V: TRBV27
size: once
D: TRBD2
CDR3: CASAGTSGWGQNTQYF
DNA: TGTGCCAGCGCCGGGACTAGCGGGTGGGGCCAGAATACGCAGTATTTT

J: TRBJ1-4
V: TRBV7-9
size: .
D: .
CDR3: CASSPPPATNEKLFF
DNA: TGTGCCAGCAGCCCTCCCCCAGCAACTAATGAAAAACTGTTTTTT

J: TRBJ2-3
V: TRBV4-2
size: .
D: .
CDR3: CASSQDGRGGQDTQYF
DNA: TGTGCCAGCAGCCAAGATGGGAGGGGGGGCCAAGATACGCAGTATTTT

J: TRBJ2-3
V: TRBV6-2/TRBV6-3
size: .
D: TRBD1
CDR3: CASSSQGTGLITDTQYF
DNA: TGTGCCAGCAGCTCTCAGGGGACAGGTTTGATCACAGATACGCAGTATTTT